This TCR beta chain originates from a study of spatial heterogeneity in lung cancer. TCRdb fed the 5' RACE reads into MiXCR, producing one record per CDR3 protein. The sample consists of nearly 80,000 distinct CDR3 sequences, about 8.5% of them appearing once. Described time point: sample taken at primary tumor resection. Germline V gene data show CDR1 as LNHDA and CDR2 as SQIVND (reference sequence). The CDR3 covers 14 residues. V lost 3 bases and J lost 2; bases outside the gene matches: 2. This clonotype was counted a few times. The clonotype was recovered from a male donor with early-stage non-small cell lung cancer. The chain combines TRBV19 with TRBJ1-1, with 8 bases matching TRBD1. The sample here was PBMCs, taken at surgery. DNA for the CDR3: TGTGCCAGTAGTATGGGACAGGATAACACTGAAGCTTTCTTT. As protein: CASSMGQDNTEAFF.